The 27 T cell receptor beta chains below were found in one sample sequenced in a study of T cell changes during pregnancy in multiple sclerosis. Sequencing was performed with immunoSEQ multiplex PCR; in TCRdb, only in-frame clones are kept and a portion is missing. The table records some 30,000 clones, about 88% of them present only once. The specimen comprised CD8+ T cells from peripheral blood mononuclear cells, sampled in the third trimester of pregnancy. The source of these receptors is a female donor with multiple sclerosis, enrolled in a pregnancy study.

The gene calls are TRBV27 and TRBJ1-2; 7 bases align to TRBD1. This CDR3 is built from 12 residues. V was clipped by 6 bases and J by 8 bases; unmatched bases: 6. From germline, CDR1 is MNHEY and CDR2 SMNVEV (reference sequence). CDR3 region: CASRTGVRGYTF. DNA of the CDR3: TGTGCCAGCAGAACAGGGGTGAGGGGCTACACCTTC.

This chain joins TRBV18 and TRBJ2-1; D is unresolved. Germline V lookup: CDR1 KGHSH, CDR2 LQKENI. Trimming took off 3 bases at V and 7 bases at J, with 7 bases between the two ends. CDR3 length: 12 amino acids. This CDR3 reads CASSPTENEQFF. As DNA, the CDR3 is TGTGCCAGCTCACCTACGGAGAATGAGCAGTTCTTC.

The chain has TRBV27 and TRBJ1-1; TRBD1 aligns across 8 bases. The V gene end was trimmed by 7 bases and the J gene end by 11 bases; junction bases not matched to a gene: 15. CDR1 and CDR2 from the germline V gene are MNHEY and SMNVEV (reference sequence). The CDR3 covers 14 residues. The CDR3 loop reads CASTTSGTGGRAFF. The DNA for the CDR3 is TGTGCCAGCACCACATCCGGGACAGGTGGGAGGGCTTTCTTT.

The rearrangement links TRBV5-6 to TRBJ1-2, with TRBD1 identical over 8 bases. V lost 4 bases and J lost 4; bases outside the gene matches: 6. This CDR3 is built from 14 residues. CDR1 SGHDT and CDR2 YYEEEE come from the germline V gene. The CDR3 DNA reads TGTGCCAGCAGCCCGGGGACAGGCGTCTATGGCTACACCTTC. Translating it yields CASSPGTGVYGYTF.

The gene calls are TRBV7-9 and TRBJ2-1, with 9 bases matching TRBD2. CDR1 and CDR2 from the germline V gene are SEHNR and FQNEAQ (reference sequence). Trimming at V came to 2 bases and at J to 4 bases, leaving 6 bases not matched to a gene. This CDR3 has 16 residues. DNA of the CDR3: TGTGCCAGCAGCTTATTTAGCGGGGGAGCATACAATGAGCAGTTCTTC. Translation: CASSLFSGGAYNEQFF.

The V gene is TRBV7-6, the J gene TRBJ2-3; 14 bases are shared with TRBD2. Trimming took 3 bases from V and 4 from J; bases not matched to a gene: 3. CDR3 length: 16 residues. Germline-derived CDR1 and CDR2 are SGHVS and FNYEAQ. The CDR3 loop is CASSLGLAGASDTQYF. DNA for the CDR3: TGTGCCAGCAGCTTGGGACTAGCGGGAGCCTCAGATACGCAGTATTTT.

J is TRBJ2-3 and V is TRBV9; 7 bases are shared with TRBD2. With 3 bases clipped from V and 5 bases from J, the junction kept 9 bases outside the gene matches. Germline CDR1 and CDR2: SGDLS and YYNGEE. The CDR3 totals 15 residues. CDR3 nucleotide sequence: TGTGCCAGCAGCGCGAGTGGGACGGGAGGAGATACGCAGTATTTT. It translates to CASSASGTGGDTQYF.

The CDR3 DNA sequence: TGTGCCAGCAGTTACTCATCGGGAAAGGCCGGGGAGCTGTTTTTT. Its protein product is CASSYSSGKAGELFF. This chain connects TRBV6-5 to TRBJ2-2; D might be TRBD2 (5 bases). The CDR3 has 15 residues. Trimming took 0 bases from V and 6 from J, leaving 11 bases between them. Germline loops: CDR1 MNHEY, CDR2 SVGAGI.

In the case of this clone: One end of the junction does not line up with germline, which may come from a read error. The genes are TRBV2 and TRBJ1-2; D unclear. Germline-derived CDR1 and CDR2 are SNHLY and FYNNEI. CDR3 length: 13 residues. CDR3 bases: TGTGCCGCGGCCCACCCGGCGGACTATGACTACACCTTC. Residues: CAAAHPADYDYTF.

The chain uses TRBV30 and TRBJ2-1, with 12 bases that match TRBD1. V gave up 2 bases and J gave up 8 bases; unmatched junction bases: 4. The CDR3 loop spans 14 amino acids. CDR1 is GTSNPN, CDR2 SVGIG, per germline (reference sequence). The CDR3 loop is CAWSTGQGAHEQFF. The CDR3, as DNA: TGTGCCTGGAGTACGGGACAGGGGGCCCATGAGCAGTTCTTC.

The CDR3 DNA sequence: TGTGCCAGCAGCCCAAGGGAGGGGACTTACGAGCAGTACTTC. Protein sequence: CASSPREGTYEQYF. The chain carries TRBV7-9 and TRBJ2-7, with 7 positions matching TRBD2. CDR3 size: 14 residues. CDR1 is SEHNR and CDR2 is FQNEAQ in the germline V gene (reference sequence). Losses at the gene ends were 5 bases for V and 4 bases for J; bases not matched to a gene: 8.

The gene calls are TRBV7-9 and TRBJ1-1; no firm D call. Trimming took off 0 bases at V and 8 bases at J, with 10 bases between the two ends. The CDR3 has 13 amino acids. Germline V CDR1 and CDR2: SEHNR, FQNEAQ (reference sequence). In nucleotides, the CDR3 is TGTGCCAGCAGCTTAGCGCGGAATGGAGAAGCTTTCTTT. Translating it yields CASSLARNGEAFF.

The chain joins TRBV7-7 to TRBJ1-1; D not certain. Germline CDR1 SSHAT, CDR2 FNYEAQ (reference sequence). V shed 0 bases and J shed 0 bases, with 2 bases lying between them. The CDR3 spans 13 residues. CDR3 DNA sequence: TGTGCCAGCAGCTTAGCCATGAACACTGAAGCTTTCTTT. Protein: CASSLAMNTEAFF.

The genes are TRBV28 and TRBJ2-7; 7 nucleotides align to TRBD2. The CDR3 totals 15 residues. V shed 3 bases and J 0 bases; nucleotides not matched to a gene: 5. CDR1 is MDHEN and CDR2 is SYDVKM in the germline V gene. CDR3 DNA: TGTGCCAGCAGTTTGGGGGGGGTTAGCTCCTACGAGCAGTACTTC. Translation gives CASSLGGVSSYEQYF.

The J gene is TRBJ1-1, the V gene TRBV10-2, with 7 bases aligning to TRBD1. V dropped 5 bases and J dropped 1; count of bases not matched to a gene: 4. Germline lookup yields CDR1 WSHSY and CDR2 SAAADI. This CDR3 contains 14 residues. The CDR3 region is CASSWGQTNTEAFF. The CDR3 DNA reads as TGCGCCAGCAGTTGGGGACAGACGAACACTGAAGCTTTCTTT.

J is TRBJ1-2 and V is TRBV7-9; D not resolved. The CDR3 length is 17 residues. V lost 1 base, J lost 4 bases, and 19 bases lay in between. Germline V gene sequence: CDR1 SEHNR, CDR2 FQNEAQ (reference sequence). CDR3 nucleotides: TGTGCCAGCAGCTTAGTGGGTGCCGGGGTAGCCATCTATGGCTACACCTTC. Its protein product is CASSLVGAGVAIYGYTF.

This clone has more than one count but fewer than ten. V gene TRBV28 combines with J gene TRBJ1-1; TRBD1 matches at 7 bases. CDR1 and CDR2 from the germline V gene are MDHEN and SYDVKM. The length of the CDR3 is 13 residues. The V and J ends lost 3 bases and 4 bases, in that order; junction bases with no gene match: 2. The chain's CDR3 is CASSFGTVTEAFF. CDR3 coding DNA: TGTGCCAGCAGTTTTGGGACAGTCACTGAAGCTTTCTTT.

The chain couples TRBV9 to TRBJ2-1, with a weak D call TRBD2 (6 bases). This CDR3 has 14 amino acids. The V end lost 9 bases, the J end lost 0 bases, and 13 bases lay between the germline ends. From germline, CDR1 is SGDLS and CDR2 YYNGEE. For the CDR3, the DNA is TGTGCCACAGAGCGGGTTAGCTCCTACAATGAGCAGTTCTTC. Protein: CATERVSSYNEQFF. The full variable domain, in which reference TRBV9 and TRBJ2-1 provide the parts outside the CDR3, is DSGVTQTPKHLITATGQRVTLRCSPRSGDLSVYWYQQSLDQGLQFLIQYYNGEERAKGNILERFSAQQFPDLHSELNLSSLELGDSALYFCATERVSSYNEQFFGPGTRLTVL.

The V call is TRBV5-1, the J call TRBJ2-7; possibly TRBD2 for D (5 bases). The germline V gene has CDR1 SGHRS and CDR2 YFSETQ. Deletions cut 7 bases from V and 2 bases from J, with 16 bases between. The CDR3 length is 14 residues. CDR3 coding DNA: TGCGCCAGCTCAGAAGGCGGGTCTACCTACGAGCAGTACTTC. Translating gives CASSEGGSTYEQYF.

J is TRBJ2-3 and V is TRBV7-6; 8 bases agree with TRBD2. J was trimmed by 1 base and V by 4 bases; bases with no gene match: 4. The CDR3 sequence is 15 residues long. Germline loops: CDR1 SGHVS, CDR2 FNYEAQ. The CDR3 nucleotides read TGTGCCAGCAGCTCACCGACTAGCGGCACAGATACGCAGTATTTT. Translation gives CASSSPTSGTDTQYF.

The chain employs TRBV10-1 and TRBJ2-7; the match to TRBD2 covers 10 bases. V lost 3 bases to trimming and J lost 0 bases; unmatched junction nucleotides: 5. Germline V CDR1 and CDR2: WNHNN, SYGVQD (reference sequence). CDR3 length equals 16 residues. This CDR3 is CASSEGTSVPSYEQYF. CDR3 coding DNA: TGCGCCAGCAGTGAAGGGACTAGCGTTCCCTCCTACGAGCAGTACTTC.

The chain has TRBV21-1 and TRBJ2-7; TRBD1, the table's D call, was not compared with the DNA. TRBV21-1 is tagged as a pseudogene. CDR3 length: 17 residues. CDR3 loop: CASSTTRDRKNSYEQYF. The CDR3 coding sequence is TGTGCCAGCAGCACAACCCGGGACAGGAAAAACTCCTACGAGCAGTACTTC.

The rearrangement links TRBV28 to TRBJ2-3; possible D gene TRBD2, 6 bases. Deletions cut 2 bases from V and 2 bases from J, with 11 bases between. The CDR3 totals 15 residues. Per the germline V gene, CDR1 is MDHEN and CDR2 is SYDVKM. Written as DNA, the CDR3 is TGTGCCAGCAGTTTAACTCGGGACTCCACAGATACGCAGTATTTT. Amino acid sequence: CASSLTRDSTDTQYF.

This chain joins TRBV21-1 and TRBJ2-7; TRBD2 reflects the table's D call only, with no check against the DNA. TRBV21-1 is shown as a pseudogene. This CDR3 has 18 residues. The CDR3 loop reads CASSKRGSGLHWKYEQYF. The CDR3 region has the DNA TGTGCCAGCAGCAAAAGGGGTAGCGGCCTCCATTGGAAATACGAGCAGTACTTC.

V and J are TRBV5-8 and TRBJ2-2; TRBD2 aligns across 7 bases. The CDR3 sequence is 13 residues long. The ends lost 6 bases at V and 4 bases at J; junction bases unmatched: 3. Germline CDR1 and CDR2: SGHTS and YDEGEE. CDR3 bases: TGTGCCAGCACTTGGGGGGGCACCGGGGAGCTGTTTTTT. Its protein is CASTWGGTGELFF.

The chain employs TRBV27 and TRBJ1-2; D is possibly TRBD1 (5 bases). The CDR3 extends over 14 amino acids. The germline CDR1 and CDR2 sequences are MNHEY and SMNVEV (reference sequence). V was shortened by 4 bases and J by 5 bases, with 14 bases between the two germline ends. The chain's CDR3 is CASSSSGISYGYTF. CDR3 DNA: TGTGCCAGCAGTTCGTCAGGGATCTCTTATGGCTACACCTTC.

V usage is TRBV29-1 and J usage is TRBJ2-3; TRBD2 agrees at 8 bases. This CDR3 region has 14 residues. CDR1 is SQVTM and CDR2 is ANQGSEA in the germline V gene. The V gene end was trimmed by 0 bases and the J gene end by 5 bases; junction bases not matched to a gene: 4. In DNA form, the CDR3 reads TGCAGCGTTGAAGATGGACTAGCCCTAGATACGCAGTATTTT. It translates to CSVEDGLALDTQYF.